This T cell receptor beta chain was observed in a study of OX40 agonist ivuxolimab in advanced cancers. TCRdb keeps only in-frame clones here, not all; method: immunoSEQ multiplex PCR. Of about 100,000 clones listed, approximately 91% are singletons. The J segment lost 2 bases and the V segment lost 5 bases, leaving 3 bases of the junction unmatched. Per the germline V gene, CDR1 is SNHLY and CDR2 is FYNNEI. This CDR3 contains 13 residues. The TCR sequence derives from an adult with an advanced solid tumor such as melanoma, head and neck, liver or kidney cancer. The material sequenced was CD4+ or CD8+ T cells sorted from blood, taken in a trial of the OX40 agonist ivuxolimab. The chain couples TRBV2 to TRBJ2-7; 7 nucleotides line up with TRBD1. CDR3: CASSRDRPYEQYF. CDR3 sequence (DNA): TGTGCCAGCAGTAGGGACAGACCCTACGAGCAGTACTTC.